The clone carrying this T cell receptor (beta chain) was seen many times. Its antigen is as yet unknown. Time point defined: blood at routine non-recurrence follow-up after resection. The input material, whole RNA from tumor, nontumor lung or frozen PBMC, was sequenced unsorted. Trimming stripped 8 bases from V and 3 bases from J, with 16 bases between. CDR3 length: 14 residues. Each TCR cDNA molecule carried a unique molecular identifier. Using its own MiXCR run on the 5' RACE reads, TCRdb lists one record per CDR3 protein. The sample comprises around 110,000 distinct CDR3 sequences, about 12% of which are singletons, and around 16% rests with the top ten. This entry is derived from a study of spatial heterogeneity in lung cancer. About the research overall: Samples were obtained from around 72 donors, all untreated early-stage non-small cell lung cancer patients. Consistent detection of more beta-chain than alpha-chain sequences was observed. Notes on the study in general: Resection saw ubiquitous expanded tumor TCRs appear in blood more than follow-up did.

The clonotype originates from a male donor with early-stage non-small cell lung cancer. This rearrangement joins TRBV12-3 or TRBV12-4 to TRBJ1-1; no reliable D call. This specimen consisted of PBMCs, obtained at follow-up. CDR3 residues: CASGVARVYTEAFF. The CDR3 nucleotides read TGTGCCAGCGGGGTCGCGAGAGTATACACTGAAGCTTTCTTT.